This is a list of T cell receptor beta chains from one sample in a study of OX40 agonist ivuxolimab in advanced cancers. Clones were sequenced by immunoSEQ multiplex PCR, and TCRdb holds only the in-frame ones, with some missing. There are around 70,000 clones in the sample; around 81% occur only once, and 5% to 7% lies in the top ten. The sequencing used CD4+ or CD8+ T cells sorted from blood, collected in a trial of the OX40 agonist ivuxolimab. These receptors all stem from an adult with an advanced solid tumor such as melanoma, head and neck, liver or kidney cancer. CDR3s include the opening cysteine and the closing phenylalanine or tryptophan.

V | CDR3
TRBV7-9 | CASSLDQGAGYGYTF
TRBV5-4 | CASSLPVPSTDTQYF
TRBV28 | CASKEGGYQPQHF
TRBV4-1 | CASSRRQGEQYF
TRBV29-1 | CSVEEDVRVGNEQFF
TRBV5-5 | CASSLTAPNQPQHF
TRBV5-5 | CASSSITGGNGELFF
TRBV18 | CASSTAPPGQGPYGYTF
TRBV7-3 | CASSFLGTSYEQYF
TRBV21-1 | CASSKKKPNYGYTF
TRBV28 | CASSDDRHEQFF
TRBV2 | CASFKGTGIANYGYTF
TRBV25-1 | CASSEPSAGIPLHF
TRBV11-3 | CASSLIGASINEKLFF
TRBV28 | CASSKHLGEETQYF
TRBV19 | CASSISGYNSPLHF
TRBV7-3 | CASSTMGRLQYEQYF